These 32 T cell receptor beta chains share one sample of origin, sequenced in a study of T cell responses to AZD1222 COVID-19 vaccine. TCRdb's copy holds only in-frame clones and misses some; the assay was immunoSEQ multiplex PCR. The sample holds 150,000 to 200,000 clones, more than 75% seen once. Sequencing was performed on peripheral blood, taken on day 0 of MenACWY control vaccination. These receptors were taken from an adult in good health.

The V and J genes are TRBV10-1 and TRBJ2-7; tentatively, D is TRBD1 (6 bases). Trimming stripped 7 bases from V and 3 bases from J, with 13 bases between. Germline lookup yields CDR1 WNHNN and CDR2 SYGVQD (reference sequence). CDR3 size: 13 residues. Here the CDR3 DNA reads TGCGCCAGCATGAGGCAGGGGTTCTACGAGCAGTACTTC. This gives the protein CASMRQGFYEQYF.

Of note for this clone: Other DNA variants within this sample encode the same CDR3. This chain uses TRBV5-1 with TRBJ2-1; the D gene is possibly TRBD2 (5 bases). There are 12 residues in the CDR3. Trimming took off 4 bases at V and 10 bases at J, with 12 bases between the two ends. Germline V lookup: CDR1 SGHRS, CDR2 YFSETQ. The CDR3 sequence: CASSPDLNEQFF. As DNA, the CDR3 is TGCGCCAGCAGCCCGGACTTGAACGAGCAGTTCTTC.

This rearrangement joins TRBV9 to TRBJ1-2; D not certain. The CDR3 contains 15 residues. V was shortened by 1 base and J by 5 bases, with 15 bases between the two germline ends. Looked up from germline, CDR1 is SGDLS and CDR2 is YYNGEE. The CDR3 sequence: CASSVLGSDGYGYTF. DNA of the CDR3: TGTGCCAGCAGCGTACTTGGCAGCGATGGGTATGGCTACACCTTC.

The rearrangement uses TRBV4-1 and TRBJ2-5; TRBD2 is a possible D gene (6 bases). In germline, CDR1 is MGHRA, CDR2 YSYEKL. The germline V and J ends were trimmed by 1 base and 5 bases, with 11 bases remaining between them. There are 14 residues in the CDR3. The CDR3, as DNA: TGCGCCAGCAGCCAAGGGGGCAGCGGGGAGACCCAGTACTTC. The encoded protein is CASSQGGSGETQYF.

This chain links TRBV27 with TRBJ2-3, with TRBD2 matching 8 bases. The CDR3 sequence is 18 residues long. Losses at the gene ends were 5 bases for V and 2 bases for J; bases not matched to a gene: 15. The germline CDR1 and CDR2 sequences are MNHEY and SMNVEV (reference sequence). CDR3 in DNA: TGTGCCAGCAGTCCCCTGAAAACTAGCGGAGCCCCCACAGATACGCAGTATTTT. This encodes CASSPLKTSGAPTDTQYF.

The chain joins TRBV18 to TRBJ2-6, with 7 bases aligning to TRBD1. The germline CDR1 and CDR2 sequences are KGHSH and LQKENI. CDR3 length: 17 residues. J gave up 1 base and V 6 bases, and 9 bases lay outside the gene matches. The CDR3 DNA follows: TGTGCCAGCTCCTACAGGGGAGCCCAATCTGGGGCCAACGTCCTGACTTTC. Protein product: CASSYRGAQSGANVLTF.

This chain links TRBV19 with TRBJ2-2; D is unclear. V was trimmed by 3 bases and J by 2 bases, leaving 13 bases between them. This CDR3 spans 16 amino acids. CDR1 and CDR2 from the germline V gene are LNHDA and SQIVND (reference sequence). The CDR3 reads CASSMEWGTNTGELFF. The CDR3 region has the DNA TGTGCCAGTAGTATGGAGTGGGGAACAAACACCGGGGAGCTGTTTTTT.

V usage is TRBV3-1 (or the pseudogene TRBV3-2) and J usage is TRBJ2-7; TRBD2 might be the D (5 bases). The CDR3 is 15 residues long. The V end was cut by 0 bases, the J end by 0 bases, with 9 bases between. The germline gives CDR1 LGHDT, CDR2 YNNKEL (reference sequence). This CDR3 reads CASSQDSTSSYEQYF. The DNA of the CDR3 is TGTGCCAGCAGCCAAGATTCCACTAGCTCCTACGAGCAGTACTTC.

The chain combines TRBV27 with TRBJ2-1; TRBD1 is a possible D gene (6 bases). The germline CDR1 and CDR2 sequences are MNHEY and SMNVEV (reference sequence). Trimming shortened V by 6 bases and J by 6 bases, and 12 bases separated the two germline ends. CDR3 size: 13 residues. The CDR3 loop is CASRRIGGNEQFF. The CDR3 DNA reads TGTGCCAGCAGACGGATAGGGGGCAATGAGCAGTTCTTC.

The chain carries TRBV5-4 and TRBJ1-1, with D hard to call. The CDR3 runs to 15 residues. The germline V gene has CDR1 SGHNT and CDR2 YYREEE (reference sequence). Trimming took 0 bases from V and 8 from J, leaving 17 bases between them. Here the CDR3 reads CASSLAVDLPAEAFF. Here the CDR3 DNA reads TGTGCCAGCAGCTTGGCGGTGGATCTACCGGCGGAAGCTTTCTTT.

Remarks on this clone: The same CDR3 also results from other DNA sequences found in this sample. The chain combines TRBV28 with TRBJ1-1; D is unresolved. Germline CDR1 and CDR2: MDHEN and SYDVKM. The CDR3 is made up of 11 amino acids. Trimming stripped 7 bases from V and 2 bases from J, with 5 bases between. Written as DNA, the CDR3 is TGTGCCAGCAAGGGAAACACTGAAGCTTTCTTT. It translates to CASKGNTEAFF.

DNA for the CDR3: TGTGCAATCCCCATCAAGCGGGACCTCCCCAATGAGCAGTTCTTC. Protein sequence: CAIPIKRDLPNEQFF. This sequence joins TRBV30 and TRBJ2-1, with 7 bases aligning to TRBD2. This CDR3 is 15 amino acids long. The germline gives CDR1 GTSNPN, CDR2 SVGIG (reference sequence).

The chain carries TRBV6-5 and TRBJ1-6; D gene unclear. The germline V gene has CDR1 MNHEY and CDR2 SVGAGI. The CDR3 has 14 residues. The V gene lost 5 bases and the J gene lost 6 bases, with 11 bases spanning the gap. The CDR3 here is CASSPNVGNSPLHF. The CDR3 coding sequence is TGTGCCAGCAGTCCTAACGTGGGTAATTCACCCCTCCACTTT.

The chain employs TRBV5-1 and TRBJ1-5, with D maybe TRBD1 (6 bases). The CDR3 extends over 15 amino acids. The ends were cut back, 0 bases at V and 4 bases at J, with 11 bases in the middle. The germline gives CDR1 SGHRS, CDR2 YFSETQ. The chain's CDR3 is CASSLVGGPNQPQHF. CDR3 sequence (DNA): TGCGCCAGCAGCTTGGTTGGGGGCCCGAATCAGCCCCAGCATTTT.

This chain links TRBV6-5 with TRBJ2-7; 9 bases align to TRBD1. This CDR3 has 13 amino acids. The germline CDR1 and CDR2 sequences are MNHEY and SVGAGI. V shed 6 bases and J 4 bases; nucleotides not matched to a gene: 4. The CDR3 sequence is CASRGQGRYEQYF. DNA of the CDR3: TGTGCCAGCAGGGGACAGGGTCGGTACGAGCAGTACTTC.

The CDR3 DNA follows: TGTGCCAGCAGCAAAGGGGTGCCTGAAGCTTTCTTT. It codes for CASSKGVPEAFF. This chain joins TRBV21-1 and TRBJ1-1. TRBV21-1 is a pseudogene. The CDR3 loop spans 12 amino acids.

The chain carries TRBV30 and TRBJ2-2; possible D gene TRBD2, 6 bases. In germline, CDR1 is GTSNPN, CDR2 SVGIG (reference sequence). Trimming took 2 bases from V and 2 from J, leaving 15 bases between them. The CDR3 is 16 residues long. Written as DNA, the CDR3 is TGTGCCTGGAGTTTCAGACGGACTACCAACACCGGGGAGCTGTTTTTT. It specifies CAWSFRRTTNTGELFF.

The chain joins TRBV7-9 to TRBJ2-3; 9 bases align to TRBD2. Germline CDR1 SEHNR, CDR2 FQNEAQ (reference sequence). This CDR3 comprises 17 residues. After removal of 5 bases from V and 0 bases from J, the junction contained 9 bases not matched to a gene. CDR3 residues: CASSKTLAGASTDTQYF. In DNA, the CDR3 is TGTGCCAGCAGCAAAACCTTAGCGGGGGCTAGCACAGATACGCAGTATTTT.

This chain connects TRBV7-9 to TRBJ2-5; 11 bases map to TRBD1. Germline CDR1 and CDR2: SEHNR and FQNEAQ (reference sequence). The V and J ends lost 5 bases and 4 bases, in that order; junction bases with no gene match: 9. The CDR3 is 16 amino acids. CDR3 residues: CASSTRTGGEGETQYF. As DNA, the CDR3 is TGTGCCAGCAGCACGCGGACAGGGGGCGAAGGAGAGACCCAGTACTTC.

V and J are TRBV5-1 and TRBJ2-1; D remains unclear. CDR3 length equals 13 residues. V was cut by 0 bases and J by 6 bases, with 7 bases left in between. The V gene's germline CDR1 is SGHRS and CDR2 YFSETQ. CDR3 nucleotide sequence: TGCGCCAGCAGCTTGGTCGGCCCCAATGAGCAGTTCTTC. Encoded protein: CASSLVGPNEQFF.

This clone appeared once. The chain combines TRBV9 with TRBJ2-7; D not certain. The CDR3 totals 14 residues. Trimming removed 0 bases at V and 2 bases at J, with 9 bases between. CDR1 and CDR2 (germline): SGDLS, YYNGEE. CDR3 coding DNA: TGTGCCAGCAGCGTAGATAAGGTCCCCTACGAGCAGTACTTC. Translated: CASSVDKVPYEQYF.

This chain joins TRBV29-1 and TRBJ2-1, with 7 bases fitting TRBD2. This CDR3 is built from 11 residues. Germline trimming cut 4 bases from V and 8 bases from J; bases unmatched to any gene: 2. Germline CDR1 reads SQVTM; CDR2 reads ANQGSEA. CDR3 nucleotide sequence: TGCAGCGTTGGGGGGGGTTATGAGCAGTTCTTC. This gives the protein CSVGGGYEQFF.

The chain combines TRBV7-2 with TRBJ2-2; D ambiguous. CDR3 length: 14 amino acids. The germline V gene has CDR1 SGHTA and CDR2 FQGNSA. The V and J ends lost 5 bases and 5 bases respectively, with 12 bases between them. The CDR3 sequence: CASSPNSITGELFF. DNA for the CDR3: TGTGCCAGCAGCCCGAATTCGATTACCGGGGAGCTGTTTTTT.

This chain connects TRBV2 to TRBJ1-2, with 8 bases fitting TRBD1. This CDR3 comprises 15 residues. V shed 3 bases, J shed 5 bases, and the junction held 8 bases outside the gene matches. The germline CDR1 and CDR2 sequences are SNHLY and FYNNEI. The CDR3: CASSDPGTGPYGYTF. The DNA for the CDR3 is TGTGCCAGCAGTGATCCCGGGACAGGACCATATGGCTACACCTTC.

V gene TRBV14 combines with J gene TRBJ2-1; D gene uncertain. From germline, CDR1 is SGHDN and CDR2 FVKESK. V dropped 1 base and J dropped 2 bases, with 3 bases sitting between them. This CDR3 is built from 13 residues. The CDR3 bases are TGTGCCAGCAGCCAAGGGACCTACAATGAGCAGTTCTTC. It specifies CASSQGTYNEQFF.

V is TRBV11-3 and J is TRBJ2-3, with D perhaps given as TRBD1 or TRBD2 (5 bases each). CDR1 SGHNT and CDR2 YENEEA come from the germline V gene. Trimming pared 1 base from V and 3 bases from J, leaving 5 bases between. The CDR3 loop spans 13 amino acids. The CDR3 DNA sequence: TGTGCCAGCAGCTTAGGGGGGACAGATACGCAGTATTTT. This codes for CASSLGGTDTQYF.

The V call is TRBV5-1, the J call TRBJ1-2, with unresolved D. This CDR3 spans 14 amino acids. Germline V gives CDR1 SGHRS, CDR2 YFSETQ. Between the trimmed V and J ends, which lost 0 bases and 4 bases, there was a span of 10 bases. CDR3 nucleotides: TGCGCCAGCAGCTTGGAGGGAGGGATCTATGGCTACACCTTC. Encoded protein: CASSLEGGIYGYTF.

V usage is TRBV30 and J usage is TRBJ2-7; 8 bases line up with TRBD1. With 1 base clipped from V and 5 bases from J, the junction kept 4 bases outside the gene matches. This CDR3 comprises 13 residues. Germline V gene lookup returns CDR1 GTSNPN and CDR2 SVGIG (reference sequence). As DNA, the CDR3 is TGTGCCTGGAGTGCGGGACAGGCGGACGAGCAGTACTTC. Translation gives CAWSAGQADEQYF.

The chain carries TRBV11-2 and TRBJ1-4; 10 bases match TRBD1. The ends lost 5 bases at V and 3 bases at J; junction bases unmatched: 3. This CDR3 spans 15 amino acids. The germline V gene has CDR1 SGHAT and CDR2 FQNNGV. This CDR3 is CASSRTGGANEKLFF. CDR3 nucleotides: TGTGCCAGCAGCAGGACAGGGGGGGCTAATGAAAAACTGTTTTTT.

The chain recombines TRBV4-2 with TRBJ2-2; D not resolved. V was trimmed by 8 bases and J by 1 base, leaving 8 bases between them. CDR1 is LGHNA and CDR2 is YNFKEQ in the germline V gene. This CDR3 has 13 amino acids. The chain's CDR3 is CASGSENTGELFF. The CDR3 DNA sequence: TGTGCCAGCGGATCCGAGAACACCGGGGAGCTGTTTTTT.

The CDR3 here is CASSQVGGKTYEQYF. The CDR3, as DNA: TGCGCCAGCAGCCAAGTGGGGGGCAAGACCTACGAGCAGTACTTC. This chain joins TRBV4-1 and TRBJ2-7, with D perhaps given as TRBD1 or TRBD2 (6 bases each). Looked up from germline, CDR1 is MGHRA and CDR2 is YSYEKL. The CDR3 is 15 amino acids. The ends were cut back, 1 base at V and 2 bases at J, with 12 bases in the middle.

This clone was observed a handful of times. J is TRBJ2-7 and V is TRBV30; TRBD2 matches 7 bases. The CDR3 runs to 14 residues. Trimming removed 3 bases from V and 4 bases from J; junction bases left unmatched: 9. The germline CDR1 and CDR2 sequences are GTSNPN and SVGIG (reference sequence). The CDR3 DNA reads TGTGCCTGGAGCGTACCGGGGGGAGGTTACGAGCAGTACTTC. Protein: CAWSVPGGGYEQYF.